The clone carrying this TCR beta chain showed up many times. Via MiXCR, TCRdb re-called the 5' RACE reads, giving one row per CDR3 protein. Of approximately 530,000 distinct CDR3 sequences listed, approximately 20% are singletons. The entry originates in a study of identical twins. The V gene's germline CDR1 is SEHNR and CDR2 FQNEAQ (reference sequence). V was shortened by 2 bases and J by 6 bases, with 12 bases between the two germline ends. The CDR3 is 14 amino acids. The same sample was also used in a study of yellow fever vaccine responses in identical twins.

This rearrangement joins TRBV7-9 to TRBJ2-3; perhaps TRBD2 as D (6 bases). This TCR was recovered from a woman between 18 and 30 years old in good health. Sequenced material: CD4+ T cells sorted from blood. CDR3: CASSLRGGPDTQYF. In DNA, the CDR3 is TGTGCCAGCAGCTTACGAGGAGGGCCGGATACGCAGTATTTT.